This T cell receptor (beta chain) was recovered during a study of blood T cell repertoires in COVID-19. Study-wide background: PBMCs, B-cell-depleted T cells, or T cells provided the cDNA or gDNA that made up the material.

Original processing notes: From reference gene primer amplification, estimates of nucleated cell counts were derived. TCRdb keeps only in-frame clones here, not all; method: immunoSEQ multiplex PCR. V and J calls plus clone size are reproduced from that table; the DNA served to infer D and trimming. The sample lists 85,000 to 100,000 clones; about 81% were seen once. CDR3 length equals 14 residues. J gave up 7 bases and V 4 bases, and 7 bases lay outside the gene matches. Germline-derived CDR1 and CDR2 are SGHVS and FNYEAQ. The receptor was isolated from a woman aged 55-70 years with acute or convalescent COVID-19. The chain carries TRBV7-6 and TRBJ2-1; 7 bases match TRBD1. The specimen was peripheral blood. CDR3 bases: TGTGCCAGCAGCTCGGGACAGCTTAATAATGAGCAGTTCTTC. Translation gives CASSSGQLNNEQFF.